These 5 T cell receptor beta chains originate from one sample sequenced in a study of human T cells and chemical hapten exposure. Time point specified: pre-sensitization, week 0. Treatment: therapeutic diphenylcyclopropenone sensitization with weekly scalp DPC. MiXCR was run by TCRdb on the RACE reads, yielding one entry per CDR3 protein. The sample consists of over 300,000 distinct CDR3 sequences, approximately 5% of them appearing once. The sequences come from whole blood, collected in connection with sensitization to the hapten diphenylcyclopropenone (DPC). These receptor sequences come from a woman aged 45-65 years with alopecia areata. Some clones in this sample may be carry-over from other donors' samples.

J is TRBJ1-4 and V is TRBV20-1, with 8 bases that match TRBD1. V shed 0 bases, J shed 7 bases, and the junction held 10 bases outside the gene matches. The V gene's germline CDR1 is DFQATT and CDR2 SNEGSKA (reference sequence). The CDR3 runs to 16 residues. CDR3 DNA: TGCAGTGCTAGAGAAGGGACAGGAATTGCGCGTGAAAAACTGTTTTTT. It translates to CSAREGTGIAREKLFF.

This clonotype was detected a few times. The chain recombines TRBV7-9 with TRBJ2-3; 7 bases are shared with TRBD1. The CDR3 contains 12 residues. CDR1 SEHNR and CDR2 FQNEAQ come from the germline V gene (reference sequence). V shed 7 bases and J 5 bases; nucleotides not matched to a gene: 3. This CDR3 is CASTDRVDTQYF. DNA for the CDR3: TGTGCCAGCACCGACAGGGTAGATACGCAGTATTTT.

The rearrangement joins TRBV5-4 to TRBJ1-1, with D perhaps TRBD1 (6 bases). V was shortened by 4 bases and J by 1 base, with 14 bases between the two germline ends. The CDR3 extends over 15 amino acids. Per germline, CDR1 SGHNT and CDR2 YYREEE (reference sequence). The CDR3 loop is CASSPQGSWNTEAFF. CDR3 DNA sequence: TGTGCCAGCAGCCCTCAGGGGTCCTGGAACACTGAAGCTTTCTTT.

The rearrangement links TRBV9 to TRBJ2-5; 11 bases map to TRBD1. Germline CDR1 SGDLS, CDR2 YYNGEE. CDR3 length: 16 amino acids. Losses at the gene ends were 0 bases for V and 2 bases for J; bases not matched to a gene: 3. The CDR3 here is CASSVEGQGGQETQYF. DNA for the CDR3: TGTGCCAGCAGCGTAGAGGGACAGGGGGGACAAGAGACCCAGTACTTC.

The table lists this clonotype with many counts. The CDR3 DNA reads TGTGCCATCAGTGAATCAGGGGGAGGGTACGAGCAGTACTTC. Translated, it gives CAISESGGGYEQYF. This chain links TRBV10-3 with TRBJ2-7, with D perhaps given as TRBD1 or TRBD2 (7 bases each). The CDR3 spans 14 residues. V was trimmed by 3 bases and J by 4 bases, leaving 13 bases between them. Germline CDR1 ENHRY, CDR2 SYGVKD.